This T cell receptor beta chain came from a study of Graves' ophthalmopathy and Graves' hyperthyroidism. The authors amplified TCR beta CDR3 regions, and they did so from RNA transcripts for repertoire sequencing. Second-round multiplex PCR came after a first-round RT-PCR that employed HTBI primers. TCRdb fed the multiplex PCR reads into MiXCR, producing one record per CDR3 protein. The sample gives some 1.1 million distinct CDR3 sequences, about 40% of which show up once; 11% is in the top ten. CDR1 is SQVTM and CDR2 is ANQGSEA in the germline V gene. This CDR3 contains 11 residues. With 6 bases removed from V and 9 bases from J, the gap between germline ends came to 11 bases.

The chain uses TRBV29-1 and TRBJ2-2; D remains ambiguous. This clonotype originated in an adult man with Graves' hyperthyroidism. Material: peripheral blood or thyroid tissue (not recorded which). CDR3 bases: TGCAGCGTAACCCATCCGCGGGAGCTGTTTTTT. It is translated as CSVTHPRELFF.